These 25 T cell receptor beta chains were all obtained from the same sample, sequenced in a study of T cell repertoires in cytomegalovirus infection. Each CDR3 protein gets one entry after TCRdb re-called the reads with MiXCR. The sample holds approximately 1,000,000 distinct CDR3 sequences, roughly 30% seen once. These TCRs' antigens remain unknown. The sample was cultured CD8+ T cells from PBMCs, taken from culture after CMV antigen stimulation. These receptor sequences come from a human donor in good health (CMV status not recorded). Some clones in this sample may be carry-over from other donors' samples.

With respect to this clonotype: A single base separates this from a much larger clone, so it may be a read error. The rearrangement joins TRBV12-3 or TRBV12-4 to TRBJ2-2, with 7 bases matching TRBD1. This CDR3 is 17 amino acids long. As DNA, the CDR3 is TGTGCCAACAGTTTCCCCACAGGGGCGTATCGGGCCGGGGAGCTGTTTTTT. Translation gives CANSFPTGAYRAGELFF.

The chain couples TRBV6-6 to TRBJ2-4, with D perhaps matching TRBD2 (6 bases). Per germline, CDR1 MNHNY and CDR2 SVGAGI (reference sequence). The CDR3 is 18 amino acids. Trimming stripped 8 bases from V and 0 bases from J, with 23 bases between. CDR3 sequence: CASGRRDRALVAKNIQYF. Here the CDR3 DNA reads TGTGCCAGCGGCAGGAGGGACCGTGCACTCGTAGCCAAAAACATTCAGTACTTC.

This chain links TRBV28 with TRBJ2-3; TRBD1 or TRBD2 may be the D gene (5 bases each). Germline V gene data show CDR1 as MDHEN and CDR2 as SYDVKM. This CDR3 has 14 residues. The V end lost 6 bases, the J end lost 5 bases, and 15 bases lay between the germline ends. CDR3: CASRIETGGDTQYF. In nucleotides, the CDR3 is TGTGCCAGCAGGATCGAAACAGGAGGAGATACGCAGTATTTT.

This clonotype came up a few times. The CDR3 reads CASRWTGTYGYTF. In nucleotides, the CDR3 is TGTGCCAGCAGGTGGACAGGAACCTATGGCTACACCTTC. This chain links TRBV2 with TRBJ1-2; 7 bases fit TRBD1. Trimming at V came to 6 bases and at J to 4 bases, leaving 5 bases not matched to a gene. Looked up from germline, CDR1 is SNHLY and CDR2 is FYNNEI. The CDR3 is made up of 13 amino acids.

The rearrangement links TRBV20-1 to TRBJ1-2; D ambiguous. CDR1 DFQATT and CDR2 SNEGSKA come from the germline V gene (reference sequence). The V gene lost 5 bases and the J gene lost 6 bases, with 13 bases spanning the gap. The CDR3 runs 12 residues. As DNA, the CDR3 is TGCAGTGCTCCTAAGGCCTTCGATGGCTACACCTTC. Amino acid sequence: CSAPKAFDGYTF.

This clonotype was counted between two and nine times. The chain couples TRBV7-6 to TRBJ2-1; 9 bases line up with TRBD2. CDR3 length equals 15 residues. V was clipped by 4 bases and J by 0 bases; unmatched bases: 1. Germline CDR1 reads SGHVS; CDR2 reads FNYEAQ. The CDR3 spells CASSSSGASYNEQFF. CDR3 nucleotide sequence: TGTGCCAGCAGCTCTAGCGGGGCCTCCTACAATGAGCAGTTCTTC.

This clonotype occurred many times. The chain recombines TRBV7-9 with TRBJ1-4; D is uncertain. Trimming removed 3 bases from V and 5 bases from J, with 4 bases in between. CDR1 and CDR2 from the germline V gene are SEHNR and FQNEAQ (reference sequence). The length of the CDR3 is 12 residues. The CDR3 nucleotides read TGTGCCAGCAGCTTTACAAATGAAAAACTGTTTTTT. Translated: CASSFTNEKLFF.

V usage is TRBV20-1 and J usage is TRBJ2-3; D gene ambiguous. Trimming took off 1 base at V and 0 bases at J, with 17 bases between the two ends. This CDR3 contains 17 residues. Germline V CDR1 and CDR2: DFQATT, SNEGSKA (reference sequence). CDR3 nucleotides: TGCAGTGCTAGAGCCCCCCTTATTAGGATTAGCACAGATACGCAGTATTTT. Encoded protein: CSARAPLIRISTDTQYF.

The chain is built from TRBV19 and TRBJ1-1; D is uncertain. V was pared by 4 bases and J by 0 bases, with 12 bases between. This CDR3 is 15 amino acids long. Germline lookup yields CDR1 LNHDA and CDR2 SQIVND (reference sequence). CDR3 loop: CASSTWRPLNTEAFF. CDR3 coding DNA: TGTGCCAGTAGTACTTGGAGGCCCCTGAACACTGAAGCTTTCTTT.

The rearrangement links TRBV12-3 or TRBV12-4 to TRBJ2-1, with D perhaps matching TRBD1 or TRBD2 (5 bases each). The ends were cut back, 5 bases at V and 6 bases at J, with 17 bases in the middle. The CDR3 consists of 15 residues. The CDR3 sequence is CASSGTSEPFNEQFF. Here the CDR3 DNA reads TGTGCCAGCAGTGGGACCTCCGAGCCCTTCAATGAGCAGTTCTTC.

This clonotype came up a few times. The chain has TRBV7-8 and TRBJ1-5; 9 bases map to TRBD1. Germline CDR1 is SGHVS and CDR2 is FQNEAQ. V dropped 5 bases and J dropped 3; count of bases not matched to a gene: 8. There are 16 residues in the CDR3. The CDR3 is CASSLWTGEFNQPQHF. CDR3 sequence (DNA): TGTGCCAGCAGCCTATGGACAGGGGAGTTCAATCAGCCCCAGCATTTT.

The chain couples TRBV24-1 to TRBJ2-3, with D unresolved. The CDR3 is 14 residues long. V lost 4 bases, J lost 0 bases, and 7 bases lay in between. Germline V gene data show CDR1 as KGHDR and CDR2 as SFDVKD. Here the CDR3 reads CATSDPGSTDTQYF. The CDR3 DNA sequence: TGTGCCACCAGTGACCCAGGCAGCACAGATACGCAGTATTTT.

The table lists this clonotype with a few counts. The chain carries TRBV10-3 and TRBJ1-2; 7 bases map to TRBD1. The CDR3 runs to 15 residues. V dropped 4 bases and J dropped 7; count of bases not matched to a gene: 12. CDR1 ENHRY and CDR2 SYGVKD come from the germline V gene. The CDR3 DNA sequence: TGTGCCATCAGTGTCCCTAGAGGACAGGATTTTGGCTACACCTTC. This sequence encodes CAISVPRGQDFGYTF.

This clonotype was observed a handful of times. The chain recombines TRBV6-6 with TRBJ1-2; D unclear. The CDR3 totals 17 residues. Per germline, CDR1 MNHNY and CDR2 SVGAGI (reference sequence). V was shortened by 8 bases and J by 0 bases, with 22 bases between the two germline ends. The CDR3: CASQTYDTHNPNYGYTF. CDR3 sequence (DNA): TGTGCCAGCCAAACGTACGACACCCATAACCCTAACTATGGCTACACCTTC.

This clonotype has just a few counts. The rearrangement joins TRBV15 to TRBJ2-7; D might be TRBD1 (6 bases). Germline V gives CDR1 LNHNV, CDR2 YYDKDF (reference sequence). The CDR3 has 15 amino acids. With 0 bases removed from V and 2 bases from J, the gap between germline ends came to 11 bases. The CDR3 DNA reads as TGTGCCACCAGCAGAGAAAGACAGGATACCTACGAGCAGTACTTC. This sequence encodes CATSRERQDTYEQYF.

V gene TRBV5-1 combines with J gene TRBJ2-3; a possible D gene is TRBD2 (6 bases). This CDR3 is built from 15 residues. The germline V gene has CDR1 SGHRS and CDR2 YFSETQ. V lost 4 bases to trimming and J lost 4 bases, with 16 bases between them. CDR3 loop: CASSIRGRKADTQYF. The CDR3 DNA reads TGCGCCAGCAGCATTCGGGGGAGAAAGGCAGATACGCAGTATTTT.

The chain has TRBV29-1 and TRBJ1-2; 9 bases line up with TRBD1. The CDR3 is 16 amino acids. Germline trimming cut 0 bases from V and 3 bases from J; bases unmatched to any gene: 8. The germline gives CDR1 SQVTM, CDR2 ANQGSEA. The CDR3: CSVEDGGTGSDYGYTF. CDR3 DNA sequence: TGCAGCGTTGAAGATGGGGGGACAGGGTCGGACTATGGCTACACCTTC.

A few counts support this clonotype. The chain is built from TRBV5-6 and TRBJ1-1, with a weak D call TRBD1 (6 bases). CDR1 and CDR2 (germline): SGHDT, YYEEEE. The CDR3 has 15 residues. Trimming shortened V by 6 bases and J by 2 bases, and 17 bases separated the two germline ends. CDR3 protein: CASNPDRRSNTEAFF. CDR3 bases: TGTGCCAGCAACCCCGACAGGCGGAGCAACACTGAAGCTTTCTTT.

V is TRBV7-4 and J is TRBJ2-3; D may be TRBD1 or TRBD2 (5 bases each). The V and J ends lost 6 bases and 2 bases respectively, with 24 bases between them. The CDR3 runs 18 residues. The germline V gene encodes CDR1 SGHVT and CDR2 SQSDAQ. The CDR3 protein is CASRTGPGRAIFTDTQYF. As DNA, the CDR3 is TGTGCCAGCAGAACCGGGCCGGGACGGGCGATTTTCACAGATACGCAGTATTTT.

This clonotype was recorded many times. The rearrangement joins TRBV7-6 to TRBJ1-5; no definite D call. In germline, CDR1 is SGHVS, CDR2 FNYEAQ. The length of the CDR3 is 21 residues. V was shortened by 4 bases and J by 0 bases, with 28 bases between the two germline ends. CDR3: CASSSIPSIAIGNYSNQPQHF. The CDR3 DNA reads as TGTGCCAGCAGCTCTATCCCTTCGATCGCGATAGGGAATTATAGCAATCAGCCCCAGCATTTT. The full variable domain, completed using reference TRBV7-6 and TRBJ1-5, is GAGVSQSPRYKVTKRGQDVALRCDPISGHVSLYWYRQALGQGPEFLTYFNYEAQQDKSGLPNDRFSAERPEGSISTLTIQRTEQRDSAMYRCASSSIPSIAIGNYSNQPQHFGDGTRLSIL.

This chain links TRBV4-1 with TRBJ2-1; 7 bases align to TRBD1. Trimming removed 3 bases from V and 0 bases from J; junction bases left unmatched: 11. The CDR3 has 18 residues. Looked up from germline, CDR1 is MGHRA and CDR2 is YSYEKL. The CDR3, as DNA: TGCGCCAGCAGCCAGGGTCACAGGGGAATGGGCTCCTACAATGAGCAGTTCTTC. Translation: CASSQGHRGMGSYNEQFF.

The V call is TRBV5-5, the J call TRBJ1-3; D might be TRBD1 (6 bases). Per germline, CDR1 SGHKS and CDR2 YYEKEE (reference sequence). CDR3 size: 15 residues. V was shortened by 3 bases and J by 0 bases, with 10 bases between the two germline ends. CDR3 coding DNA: TGTGCCAGCAGCTCCGCAGGGGTCTCTGGAAACACCATATATTTT. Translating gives CASSSAGVSGNTIYF.

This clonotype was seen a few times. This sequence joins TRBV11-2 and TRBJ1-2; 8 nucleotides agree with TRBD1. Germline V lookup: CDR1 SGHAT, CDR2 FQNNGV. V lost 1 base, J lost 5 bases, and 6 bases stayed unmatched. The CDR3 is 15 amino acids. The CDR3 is CASSLGGQAGYGYTF. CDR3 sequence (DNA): TGTGCCAGCAGCTTAGGGGGACAGGCCGGTTATGGCTACACCTTC. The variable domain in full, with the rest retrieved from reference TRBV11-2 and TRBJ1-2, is EAGVAQSPRYKIIEKRQSVAFWCNPISGHATLYWYQQILGQGPKLLIQFQNNGVVDDSQLPKDRFSAERLKGVDSTLKIQPAKLEDSAVYLCASSLGGQAGYGYTFGSGTRLTVV.

The CDR3 here is CASSLSAASSYEQYV. The CDR3 nucleotides are TGTGCCAGCAGTTTATCGGCGGCTAGCTCCTACGAGCAGTACGTC. This chain uses TRBV27 with TRBJ2-7; D gene unclear. This CDR3 is 15 amino acids long. Germline lookup yields CDR1 MNHEY and CDR2 SMNVEV (reference sequence). The V gene lost 0 bases and the J gene lost 0 bases, with 9 bases spanning the gap.

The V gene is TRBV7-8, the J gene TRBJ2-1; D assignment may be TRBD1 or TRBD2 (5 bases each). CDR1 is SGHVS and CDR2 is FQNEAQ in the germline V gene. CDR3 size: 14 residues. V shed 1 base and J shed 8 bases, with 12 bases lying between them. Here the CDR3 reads CASSLDLVGDEQFF. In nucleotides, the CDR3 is TGTGCCAGCAGCTTAGATTTGGTGGGGGATGAGCAGTTCTTC.